This T cell receptor beta chain was sequenced during a study of CD8 T cells in Susac syndrome. Study findings and constraints: TCR sequencing and HLA analysis covered a relatively small number of individuals.

Sequencing of TCR beta was carried out in blood CD8+ and CD4+ T cells. Treatment-naive patients with stable or active relapsing-remitting disease served as multiple sclerosis controls. The CDR3 contains 16 residues. The J segment lost 2 bases and the V segment lost 0 bases, leaving 5 bases of the junction unmatched. Germline assignment: CDR1 LGHNA and CDR2 YNFKEQ. Comments on this clonotype: Its matching antigen is unknown.

Random hexamers were used to reverse transcribe roughly 0.45 to 1 ug of RNA. Amplification of TCR beta CDR3 used immunoSEQ multiplex PCR across 54 Vbeta and 13 Jbeta. MiXCR was run by TCRdb on the immunoSEQ multiplex PCR reads, yielding one entry per CDR3 protein. The sample holds fewer than 350,000 distinct CDR3 sequences, 89% seen once. This TCR was sampled from a human donor with multiple sclerosis. The V and J genes are TRBV4-2 and TRBJ2-3; 7 bases map to TRBD2. Sequencing was done on a sample of CD8+ T cells from PBMCs. The CDR3 region has the DNA TGTGCCAGCAGCCAAGATGTAAGCGGGGCCACAGATACGCAGTATTTT. It codes for CASSQDVSGATDTQYF.